This T cell receptor (beta chain) was found in a study of identical twins. The length of the CDR3 is 13 residues. V shed 5 bases and J shed 4 bases, with 11 bases lying between them. CDR1 is KGHSH, CDR2 LQKENI, per germline. MiXCR, run by TCRdb on the 5' RACE reads, gives a single entry per CDR3 protein. The table shows a few hundred thousand distinct CDR3 sequences, with 9.6% occurring only once. Separately, the same data were catalogued under a study of yellow fever vaccine responses in identical twins.

The chain is built from TRBV18 and TRBJ2-5; possibly TRBD2 for D (6 bases). Specimen: PBMCs. The TCR sequence derives from a woman aged 18-29 years in good health. CDR3: CASSRLVPETQYF. The CDR3 DNA is TGTGCCAGCTCAAGACTAGTTCCAGAGACCCAGTACTTC.